This T cell receptor beta chain came from a study of cytomegalovirus exposure and HLA in healthy donors (dated by TCRdb to 2016 to 2017). Background on the whole study: An earlier analysis of some 620 of the donors reported over 250 Gb of sequence data and around 120 million unique TCR beta sequences obtained from about 179 million T cells. An earlier analysis of about 600 of the donors used high-throughput TCR beta sequencing to judge whether each TCR beta V gene segment behaved as functional or pseudogenic. The genetic ancestry cluster associated with self-reported Caucasian donors included over 65% of the roughly 400 genotyped donors. The number of donors typed differed by locus, with about 629-630 for A, B, C, DRB1 and DQB1, 522 for DQA1, 606 for DPA1, and roughly 450 for DPB1. The later analysis used no new phenotypic data to find candidate immune exposures, relying instead on TCR beta sequences and their occurrence across donors. Besides the first cohort of hundreds of subjects, a separate validation cohort made up of roughly 130 different subjects was used. The T cell repertoires of some 670 subjects were profiled by immunosequencing and related to cytomegalovirus serostatus. Roughly 5 DR-DQ haplotypes were treated as single units for association and clustering because of strong linkage in the cohort. Genome-wide SNP genotypes for about 60% of the roughly 700 donors were used in a later genetic analysis, which treated that subset as a discovery cohort. Donor age, sex, ethnicity and CMV serostatus were collected together with the repertoire data. The study aimed to test whether signatures of past pathogen exposure could be identified by cataloging public T cell receptors. HLA typing covered class I and class II loci at four-digit resolution. About 280 gigabases of sequencing data and 70 million to 95 million unique TCR sequences made up an early release that covered roughly 670 HLA-typed donors. High-throughput TCR immunosequencing, statistical association of individual TCRs with disease status, and machine learning were combined to predict cytomegalovirus infection status. A later analysis re-analyzed previously published TCR beta repertoires from 660 or so donors and added high-resolution HLA genotyping to study TCR occurrence patterns. Among some 400 genotyped donors of the cohort, an average of around 240,000 unique TCR beta nucleotide sequences were sequenced per donor, about a sixth of them non-productive. Every repertoire in the discovery cohort had been generated on one and the same sequencing platform. The full study reports these points: The classifier was reported to diagnose cytomegalovirus status with high specificity and sensitivity in both the original and validation cohorts. In an earlier analysis of some 540 of the donors, most TCR beta V segments appeared in productive rearrangements about 87% or about 30% of the time, broadly matching IMGT annotations. In a later genetic analysis, fewer N-insertions in productive TCRs were reported among donors in an Asian-associated ancestry cluster than the 666-donor mean. Because counts were too low, roughly 18 rarely observed V segments, including chromosome 9 orphons, were left out of the earlier analysis of roughly 600 of the donors. Linkage disequilibrium might explain the correlated functional status among segregating V segments, but an unknown experimental factor could not be ruled out. Because HLA typing was missing for some donors at each locus, association tests included only the typed subset. A cluster of highly shared sequence variants was judged likely to represent a technical artifact of the sequencing pipeline. The authors suggested that the approach could potentially be extended to other disease states and immunological phenotypes. A further reported finding was that TCR beta sequences accurately predicted the HLA-A and HLA-B alleles for most subjects in the first cohort. A later genetic analysis associated a missense DCLRE1C variant with V-gene and J-gene trimming of TCR beta chains, and an independent cohort replicated the association. The cohort was sequenced for TCR beta chains only, and without alpha or paired-chain data the features that could be detected were limited. In a later analysis, most CMV-associated TCR beta chains were found to appear HLA-restricted, with HLA associations seemingly driven largely by CMV exposure. Some IMGT-functional V segments, including TRBV6-2 and TRBV6-3, could not be distinguished by the 87-base-pair reads and were therefore excluded. A later analysis associated about 17,000 TCR beta sequences with specific HLA alleles at a false discovery rate of 0.05. According to a later analysis, TCR association rates differed among HLA loci, with DRB1 alleles showing the most associated TCRs and HLA-C alleles showing the fewest. Most TCR sequences were seen in very few donors, while some public TCRs were found in many individuals. When HLA alleles, especially DR and DQ, strongly co-occurred, attributing TCR associations to individual alleles was difficult. A total of roughly 160 TCR beta chains were listed by the study as associated with cytomegalovirus. CMV serostatus was the only immune exposure information available for the cohort. A later analysis found that HLA-associated TCR beta chains were more clonally expanded and had lower generation probabilities than equally common non-associated chains. Presence/absence analyses assumed roughly uniform sequencing depth across donors, an assumption that may not hold. A later analysis reported that several top co-occurrence clusters appeared linked to parvovirus B19, influenza, CMV and Epstein-Barr virus. In vitro tests confirmed that a few of the cytomegalovirus-associated TCR beta chains recognize cytomegalovirus antigens.

The cohort comprised 710 or so healthy bone marrow donors. At the time of sampling, every cohort member was nominally healthy, though immune exposures that went unrecorded were likely present. The donor was CMV seronegative and belonged to the group of 352 seronegative cohort members. Every donor gave a peripheral blood sample, and the peripheral blood mononuclear cells from that sample were used for TCR beta sequencing. Genomic DNA extraction from the blood cell samples was performed with the Qiagen DNeasy Blood Extraction Kit. The protocol used for the library was the immunoSEQ multiplex PCR assay. For the multiplex PCR, a mixture combining 60 forward primers for TCR Vbeta segments and 13 reverse primers for TCR Jbeta segments was used. The CDR3 region of rearranged TCR beta genes was amplified from genomic DNA with a multiplex PCR assay. The Illumina HiSeq System was used to sequence the amplified TCR beta libraries as 87-base-pair reads. As for how the authors treated the data: A later analysis counted about 80 million unique TCR beta chains across the 670 or so repertoires, and around 9.9 million of these chains were shared by at least two donors. Raw reads were error-corrected and collapsed into unique sequences by a nearest-neighbor algorithm in which closely related sequences were merged to remove PCR and sequencing errors. To assign V, D and J gene segments, CDR3 sequences were aligned to IMGT reference sequences. For a sequence to be retained, a match of at least six nucleotides was required to both a V gene segment and a J gene segment. Rearrangements were classified as productive when the CDR3 lacked stop codons and remained in frame with V and J, and all other rearrangements were classified as non-productive. Following IMGT convention, CDR3 was defined as the stretch from the second conserved V-encoded cysteine up to the conserved J-encoded phenylalanine. The earlier analysis of a few hundred of the donors excluded any sequence lacking an unambiguous match to a single V gene segment. In an earlier analysis of roughly 600 of the donors, a V segment was called functional when productive rearrangements were above 56.7%, and segregating when the standard deviation between donors exceeded 5%. To diagnose cytomegalovirus status from the catalog of TCR beta chain sequences, a statistical classification framework was built. V and J gene assignment, in a later analysis, came from comparing TCR nucleotide sequences with IMGT/GENE-DB human TR gene sequences. A later analysis assigned CDR3 sequences and most-parsimonious VDJ recombination scenarios with the TCRdist pipeline. A later analysis defined each TCR beta chain by its CDR3 amino acid sequence plus V-gene family, and excluded reads lacking a unique V-gene family. To address suspected cross-contamination and a sequencing artifact, a later analysis removed around 590 highly shared, low-generation-probability nucleotide sequences. For each public chain, a later analysis derived a clonal expansion index from normalized ranks of inferred template counts within each repertoire. In a later analysis, generation probabilities were computed using a VDJ recombination model fitted to out-of-frame rearrangements, and the results were checked against IGoR. A later analysis scored TCR-TCR, TCR-HLA and TCR-CMV co-occurrence with hypergeometric tests, applying a repertoire-size bias correction to TCR pairs. A later analysis estimated false discovery rates by permuting HLA or CMV assignments 20 times. In a later analysis, co-occurring TCRs were grouped with DBSCAN, and TCRdist sequence similarity was added when clustering was performed within HLA-allele-positive subsets. For co-occurrence clustering, repertoires with fewer than 30,000 or more than 120,000 public chains were excluded, along with five repertoires with anomalous nucleotide sharing. In its TCRdb copy, this immuneACCESS table keeps in-frame sequences only and misses some clones. Where compared with another copy, unresolved V genes explain less than half of these, and the others have no known cause. D and trimming come from the DNA, and the V and J calls and clone size come from that table. For this sample the table gives 90,000 or so clones, of which 65% to 75% were detected only once. The ten largest clones represent 3.5% to 5% of the sample.

Points on this clone: Its antigen is unknown. Base qualities are not at hand, and no much larger clone is one base apart.

At the junction V is shortened by 4 bases and J by 0 bases, with 10 bases in between. The CDR1 and CDR2 encoded by the germline V gene are SGHRS and YFSETQ. The CDR3 runs 14 residues from the cysteine to the phenylalanine. Just the 42-base CDR3 DNA is kept, in frame starting at base 1. The source is a man aged 60-69 years in good health and CMV-seronegative. The sequencing sample was made of PBMCs. The chain joins TRBV5-1 to TRBJ1-2; no D gene call is confident. The CDR3 has the sequence CASSPERANYGYTF. The bases are TGCGCCAGCAGCCCGGAGAGAGCTAACTATGGCTACACCTTC.